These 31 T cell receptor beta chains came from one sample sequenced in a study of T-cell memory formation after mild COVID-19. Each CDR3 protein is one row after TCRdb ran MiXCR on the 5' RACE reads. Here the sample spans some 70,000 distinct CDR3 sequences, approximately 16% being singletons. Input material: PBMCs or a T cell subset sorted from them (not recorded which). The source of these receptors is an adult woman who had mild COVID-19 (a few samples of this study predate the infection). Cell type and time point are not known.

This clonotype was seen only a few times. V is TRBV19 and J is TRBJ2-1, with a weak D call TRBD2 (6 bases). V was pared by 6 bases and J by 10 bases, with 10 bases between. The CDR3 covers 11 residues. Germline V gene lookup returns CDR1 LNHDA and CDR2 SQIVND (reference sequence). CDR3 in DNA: TGTGCCAGTAGCGGGAGTTTGGAGCAGTTCTTC. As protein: CASSGSLEQFF.

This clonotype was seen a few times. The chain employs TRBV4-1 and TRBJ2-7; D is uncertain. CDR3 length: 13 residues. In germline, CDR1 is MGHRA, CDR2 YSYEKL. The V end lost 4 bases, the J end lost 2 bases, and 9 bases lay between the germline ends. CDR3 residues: CASSPLFTYEQYF. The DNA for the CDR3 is TGCGCCAGCAGCCCCCTTTTCACCTACGAGCAGTACTTC.

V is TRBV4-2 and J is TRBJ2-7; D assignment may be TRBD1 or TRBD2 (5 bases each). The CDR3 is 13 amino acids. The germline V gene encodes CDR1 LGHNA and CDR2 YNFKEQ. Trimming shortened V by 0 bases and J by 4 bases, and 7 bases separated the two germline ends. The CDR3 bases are TGTGCCAGCAGCCAAGATTGGGGGTACGAGCAGTACTTC. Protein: CASSQDWGYEQYF.

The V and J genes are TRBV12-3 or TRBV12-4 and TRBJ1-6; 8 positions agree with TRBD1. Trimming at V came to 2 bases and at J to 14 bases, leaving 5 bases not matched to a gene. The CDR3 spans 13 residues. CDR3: CASSLPQQGALHF. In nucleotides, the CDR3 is TGTGCCAGCAGTTTACCCCAACAGGGGGCCCTCCACTTT.

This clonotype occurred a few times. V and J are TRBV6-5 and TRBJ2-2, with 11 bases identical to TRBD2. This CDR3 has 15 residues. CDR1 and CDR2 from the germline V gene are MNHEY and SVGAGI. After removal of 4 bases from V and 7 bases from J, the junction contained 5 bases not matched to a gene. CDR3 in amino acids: CASSSLAGGGGELFF. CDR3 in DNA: TGTGCCAGCAGTTCGCTAGCGGGAGGTGGCGGGGAGCTGTTTTTT.

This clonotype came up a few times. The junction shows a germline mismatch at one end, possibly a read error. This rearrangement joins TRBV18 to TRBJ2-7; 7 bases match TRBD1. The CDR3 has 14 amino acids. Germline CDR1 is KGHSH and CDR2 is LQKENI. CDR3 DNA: TGTGCCAGCTCCATAACCCCTCAGACAGGGCAAACGAACTTC. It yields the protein CASSITPQTGQTNF.

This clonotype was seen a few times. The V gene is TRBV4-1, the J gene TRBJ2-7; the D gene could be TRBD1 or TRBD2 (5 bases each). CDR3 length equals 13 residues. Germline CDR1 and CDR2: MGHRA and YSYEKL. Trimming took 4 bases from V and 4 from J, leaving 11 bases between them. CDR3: CASSPRDGYEQYF. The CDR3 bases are TGCGCCAGCAGCCCGAGGGACGGATACGAGCAGTACTTC.

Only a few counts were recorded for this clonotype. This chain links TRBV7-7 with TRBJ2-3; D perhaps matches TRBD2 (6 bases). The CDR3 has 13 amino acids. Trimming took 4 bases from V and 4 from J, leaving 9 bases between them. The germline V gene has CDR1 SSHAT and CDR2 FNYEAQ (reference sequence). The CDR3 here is CASSSPGADTQYF. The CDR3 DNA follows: TGTGCCAGCAGCTCCCCGGGAGCAGATACGCAGTATTTT.

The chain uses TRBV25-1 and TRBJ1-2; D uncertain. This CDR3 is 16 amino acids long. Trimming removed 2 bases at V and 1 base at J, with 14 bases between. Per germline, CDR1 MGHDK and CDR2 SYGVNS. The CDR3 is CASSEERVPFNYGYTF. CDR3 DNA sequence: TGTGCCAGCAGTGAAGAAAGAGTACCTTTTAACTATGGCTACACCTTC.

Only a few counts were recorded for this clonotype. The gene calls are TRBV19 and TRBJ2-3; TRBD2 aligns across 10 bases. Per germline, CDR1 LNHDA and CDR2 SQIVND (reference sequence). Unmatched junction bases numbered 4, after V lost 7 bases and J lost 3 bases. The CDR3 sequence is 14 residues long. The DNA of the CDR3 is TGTGCCAGTACGCTAGCGGGAGTGACAGATACGCAGTATTTT. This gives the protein CASTLAGVTDTQYF.

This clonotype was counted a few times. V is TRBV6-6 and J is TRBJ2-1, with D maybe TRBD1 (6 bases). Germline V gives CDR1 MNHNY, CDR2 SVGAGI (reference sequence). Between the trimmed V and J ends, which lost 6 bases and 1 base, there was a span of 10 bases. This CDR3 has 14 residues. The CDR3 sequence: CASSAGESYNEQFF. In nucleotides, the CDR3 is TGTGCCAGCAGCGCAGGGGAATCCTACAATGAGCAGTTCTTC.

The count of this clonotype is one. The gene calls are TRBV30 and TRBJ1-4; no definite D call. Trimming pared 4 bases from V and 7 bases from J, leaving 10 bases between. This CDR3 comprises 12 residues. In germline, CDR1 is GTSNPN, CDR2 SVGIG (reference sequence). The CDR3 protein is CAWNGPGEKLFF. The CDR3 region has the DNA TGTGCCTGGAATGGACCCGGTGAAAAACTGTTTTTT.

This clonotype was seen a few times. CDR3 in amino acids: CASSVGTGTYNEQFF. CDR3 nucleotides: TGTGCCAGCAGCGTCGGGACAGGAACCTACAATGAGCAGTTCTTC. The rearrangement joins TRBV9 to TRBJ2-1; TRBD1 matches at 8 bases. The CDR3 contains 15 residues. J lost 2 bases, V lost 2 bases, and 3 bases had no gene match. Germline CDR1 reads SGDLS; CDR2 reads YYNGEE.

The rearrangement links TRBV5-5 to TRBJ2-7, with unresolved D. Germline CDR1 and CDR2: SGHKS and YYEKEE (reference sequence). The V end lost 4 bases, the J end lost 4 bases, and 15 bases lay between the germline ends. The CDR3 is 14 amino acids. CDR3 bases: TGTGCCAGCAGCGTTCTAGGGTGGATGTACGAGCAGTACTTC. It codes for CASSVLGWMYEQYF.

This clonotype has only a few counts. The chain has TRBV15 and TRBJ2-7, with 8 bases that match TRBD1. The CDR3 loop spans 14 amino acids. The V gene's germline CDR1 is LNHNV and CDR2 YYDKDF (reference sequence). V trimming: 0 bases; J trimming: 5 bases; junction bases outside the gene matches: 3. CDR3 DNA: TGTGCCACCAGCAGAGACAGGGGGCTGGACGAGCAGTACTTC. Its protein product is CATSRDRGLDEQYF.

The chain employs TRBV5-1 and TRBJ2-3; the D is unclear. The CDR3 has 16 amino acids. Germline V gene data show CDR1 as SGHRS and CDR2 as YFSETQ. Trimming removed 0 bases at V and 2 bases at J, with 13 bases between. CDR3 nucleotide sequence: TGCGCCAGCAGCTTGGCCTGGGCCGCCAACACAGATACGCAGTATTTT. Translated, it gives CASSLAWAANTDTQYF.

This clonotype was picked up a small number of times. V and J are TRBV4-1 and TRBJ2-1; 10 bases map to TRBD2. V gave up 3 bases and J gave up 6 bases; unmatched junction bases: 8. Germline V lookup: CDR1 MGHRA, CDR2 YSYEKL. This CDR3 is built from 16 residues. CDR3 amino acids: CASSQPPGLAINEQFF. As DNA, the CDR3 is TGCGCCAGCAGCCAGCCCCCGGGACTAGCGATCAATGAGCAGTTCTTC.

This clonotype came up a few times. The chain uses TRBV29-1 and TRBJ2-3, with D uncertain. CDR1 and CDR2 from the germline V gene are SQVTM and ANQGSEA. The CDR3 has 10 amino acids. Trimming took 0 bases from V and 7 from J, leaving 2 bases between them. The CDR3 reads CSVEDYTQYF. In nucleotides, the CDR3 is TGCAGCGTTGAAGACTATACGCAGTATTTT.

The CDR3 nucleotides read TGTGCCAGCAGCGTATGGCAGTTCACAGATACGCAGTATTTT. Translation: CASSVWQFTDTQYF. The rearrangement uses TRBV9 and TRBJ2-3; D uncertain. V gave up 1 base and J gave up 2 bases, with 8 bases separating them. Germline CDR1 is SGDLS and CDR2 is YYNGEE. This CDR3 is built from 14 residues.

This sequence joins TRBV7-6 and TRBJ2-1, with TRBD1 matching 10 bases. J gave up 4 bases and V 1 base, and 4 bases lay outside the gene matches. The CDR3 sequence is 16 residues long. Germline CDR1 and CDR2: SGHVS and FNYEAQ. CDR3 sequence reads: CASSLGGQGSYNEQFF. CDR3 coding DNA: TGTGCCAGCAGCTTAGGGGGACAGGGGTCTTACAATGAGCAGTTCTTC.

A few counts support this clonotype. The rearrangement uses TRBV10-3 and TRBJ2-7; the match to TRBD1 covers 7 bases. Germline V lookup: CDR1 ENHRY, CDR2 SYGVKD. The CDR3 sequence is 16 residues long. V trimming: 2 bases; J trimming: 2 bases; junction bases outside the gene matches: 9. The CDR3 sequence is CAISEPDRETTYEQYF. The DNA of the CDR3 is TGTGCCATCAGTGAGCCCGACAGGGAAACCACCTACGAGCAGTACTTC.

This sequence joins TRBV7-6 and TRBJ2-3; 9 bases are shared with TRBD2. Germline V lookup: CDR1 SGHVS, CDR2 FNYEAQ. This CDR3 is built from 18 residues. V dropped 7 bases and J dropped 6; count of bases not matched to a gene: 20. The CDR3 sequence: CASTPFLSGGGAWDTQYF. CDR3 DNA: TGTGCCAGCACTCCCTTCCTCAGCGGCGGGGGGGCATGGGATACGCAGTATTTT. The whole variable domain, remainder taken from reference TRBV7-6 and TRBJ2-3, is GAGVSQSPRYKVTKRGQDVALRCDPISGHVSLYWYRQALGQGPEFLTYFNYEAQQDKSGLPNDRFSAERPEGSISTLTIQRTEQRDSAMYRCASTPFLSGGGAWDTQYFGPGTRLTVL.

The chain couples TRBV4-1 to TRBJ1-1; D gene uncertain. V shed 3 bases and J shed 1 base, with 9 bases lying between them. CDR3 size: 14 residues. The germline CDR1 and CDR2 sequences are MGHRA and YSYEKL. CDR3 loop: CASSHVSENTEAFF. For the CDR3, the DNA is TGCGCCAGCAGCCACGTCTCGGAGAACACTGAAGCTTTCTTT.

CDR3 sequence: CASSLINPRQEQFF. Here the CDR3 DNA reads TGTGCCAGCAGCCTGATTAATCCCCGTCAAGAGCAGTTCTTC. The chain recombines TRBV7-9 with TRBJ2-1; D call uncertain. In germline, CDR1 is SEHNR, CDR2 FQNEAQ (reference sequence). The CDR3 sequence is 14 residues long. V lost 5 bases to trimming and J lost 10 bases, with 18 bases between them. Full variable domain (missing parts from reference TRBV7-9 and TRBJ2-1): DTGVSQNPRHKITKRGQNVTFRCDPISEHNRLYWYRQTLGQGPEFLTYFQNEAQLEKSRLLSDRFSAERPKGSFSTLEIQRTEQGDSAMYLCASSLINPRQEQFFGPGTRLTVL.

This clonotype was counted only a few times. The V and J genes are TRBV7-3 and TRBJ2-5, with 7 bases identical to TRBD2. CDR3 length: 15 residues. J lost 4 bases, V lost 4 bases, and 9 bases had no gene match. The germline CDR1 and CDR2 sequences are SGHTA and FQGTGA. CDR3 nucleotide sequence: TGTGCCAGCAGCTCGGGGGGAACGGCTCGAGAGACCCAGTACTTC. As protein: CASSSGGTARETQYF.

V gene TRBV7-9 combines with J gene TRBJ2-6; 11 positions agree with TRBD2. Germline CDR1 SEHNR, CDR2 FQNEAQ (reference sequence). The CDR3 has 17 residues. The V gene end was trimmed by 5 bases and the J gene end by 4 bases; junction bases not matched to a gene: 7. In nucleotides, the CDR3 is TGTGCCAGCAGCGGCGCGGGACTAGCGGCGGGGGCCAACGTCCTGACTTTC. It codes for CASSGAGLAAGANVLTF. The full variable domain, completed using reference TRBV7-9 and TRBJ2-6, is DTGVSQNPRHKITKRGQNVTFRCDPISEHNRLYWYRQTLGQGPEFLTYFQNEAQLEKSRLLSDRFSAERPKGSFSTLEIQRTEQGDSAMYLCASSGAGLAAGANVLTFGAGSRLTVL.

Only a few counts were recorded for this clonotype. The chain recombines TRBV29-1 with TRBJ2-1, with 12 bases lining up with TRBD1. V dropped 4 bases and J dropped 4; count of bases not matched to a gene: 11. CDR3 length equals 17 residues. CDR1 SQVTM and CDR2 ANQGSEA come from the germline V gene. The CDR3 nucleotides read TGCAGCGTTGGGAGGGACAGGGGGCTTTCGAGATACAATGAGCAGTTCTTC. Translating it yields CSVGRDRGLSRYNEQFF.

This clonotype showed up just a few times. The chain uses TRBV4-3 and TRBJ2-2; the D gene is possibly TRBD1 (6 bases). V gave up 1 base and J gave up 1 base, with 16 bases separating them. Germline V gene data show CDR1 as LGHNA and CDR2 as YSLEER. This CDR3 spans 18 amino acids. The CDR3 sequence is CASSQVGGVTKNTGELFF. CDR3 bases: TGCGCCAGCAGCCAAGTAGGGGGAGTTACCAAGAACACCGGGGAGCTGTTTTTT.

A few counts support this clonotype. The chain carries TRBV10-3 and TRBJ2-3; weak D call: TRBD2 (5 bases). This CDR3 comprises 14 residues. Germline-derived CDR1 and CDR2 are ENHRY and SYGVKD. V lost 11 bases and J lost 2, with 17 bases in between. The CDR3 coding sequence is TGTGCCGCCTCGGGTACTAGTTTCACAGATACGCAGTATTTT. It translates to CAASGTSFTDTQYF.

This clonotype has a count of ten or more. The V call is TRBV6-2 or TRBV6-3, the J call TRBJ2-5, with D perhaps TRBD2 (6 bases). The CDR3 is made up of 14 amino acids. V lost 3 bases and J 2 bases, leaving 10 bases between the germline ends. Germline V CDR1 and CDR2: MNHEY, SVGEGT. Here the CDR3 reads CASSYLALQETQYF. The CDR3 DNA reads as TGTGCCAGCAGTTATCTAGCGCTACAAGAGACCCAGTACTTC.

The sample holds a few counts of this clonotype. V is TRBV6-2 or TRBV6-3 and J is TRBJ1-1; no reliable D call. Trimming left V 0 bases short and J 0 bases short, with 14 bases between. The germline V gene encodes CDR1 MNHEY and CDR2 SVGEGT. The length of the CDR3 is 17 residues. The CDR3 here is CASSYSRRETMNTEAFF. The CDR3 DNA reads TGTGCCAGCAGTTACTCGCGGCGGGAAACCATGAACACTGAAGCTTTCTTT.